The 9 T cell receptor beta chains presented below share a single source sample, sequenced in a study of T cells expressing NK-cell markers. TCRdb reprocessed the 5' RACE reads and keeps a single row for each CDR3 protein, giving no DNA. Its table records some 140,000 distinct CDR3 sequences. Sequencing was done on a sample of blood T cells: a sorted CD56 or NKG2C T cell subset, CD4+ or CD8+ T cells, or bulk PBMC T cells (not recorded which). These receptors originate from a woman aged 45-65 years in good health.

The gene calls are TRBV4-1 and TRBJ2-1; no DNA is available, so the TRBD1 call from TCRdb remains unchecked. In germline, CDR1 is MGHRA, CDR2 YSYEKL. The CDR3 loop spans 15 amino acids. The CDR3 sequence is CASSLGGGGTREQFF.

The chain uses TRBV7-9 and TRBJ1-1; there is no DNA to check the TCRdb D call of TRBD1. Germline V gene data show CDR1 as SEHNR and CDR2 as FQNEAQ (reference sequence). This CDR3 spans 18 amino acids. The chain's CDR3 is CASSSPHTGVYMNTEAFF.

This chain joins TRBV5-1 and TRBJ1-1. Germline lookup yields CDR1 SGHRS and CDR2 YFSETQ. The CDR3 extends over 14 amino acids. CDR3 region: CASSFIDPNTEAFF.

The chain couples TRBV10-3 to TRBJ1-1; the TCRdb call, TRBD1, lacks DNA for checking. The germline CDR1 and CDR2 sequences are ENHRY and SYGVKD. The CDR3 is 15 residues long. The CDR3: CAISGPDRSNTEAFF.

V gene TRBV3-1 combines with J gene TRBJ2-1. Germline assignment: CDR1 LGHDT and CDR2 YNNKEL (reference sequence). The CDR3 is 14 amino acids. CDR3 sequence reads: CASSQVNTPFEQFF.

The chain carries TRBV29-1 and TRBJ2-7. Germline CDR1 reads SQVTM; CDR2 reads ANQGSEA. The CDR3 contains 12 residues. The CDR3 reads CSVAEPNYEQYF.

The V gene is TRBV7-6, the J gene TRBJ2-2; the D call of TRBD1 rests on TCRdb alone, since no DNA is present to check it. CDR3 length: 15 residues. The germline V gene encodes CDR1 SGHVS and CDR2 FNYEAQ. This CDR3 reads CASSYLAQGAGELFF. The entire variable domain, with the rest obtained from reference TRBV7-6 and TRBJ2-2, is as follows: GAGVSQSPRYKVTKRGQDVALRCDPISGHVSLYWYRQALGQGPEFLTYFNYEAQQDKSGLPNDRFSAERPEGSISTLTIQRTEQRDSAMYRCASSYLAQGAGELFFGEGSRLTVL.

The chain combines TRBV5-6 with TRBJ2-1. Germline V lookup: CDR1 SGHDT, CDR2 YYEEEE. This CDR3 is built from 14 residues. This CDR3 reads CASSLDVGTAEQFF.

CDR3: CASSSQLAGDADTQYF. The chain uses TRBV13 and TRBJ2-3; without DNA, the TCRdb call of TRBD2 cannot be checked. The CDR3 loop spans 16 amino acids. Looked up from germline, CDR1 is PRHDT and CDR2 is FYEKMQ (reference sequence).